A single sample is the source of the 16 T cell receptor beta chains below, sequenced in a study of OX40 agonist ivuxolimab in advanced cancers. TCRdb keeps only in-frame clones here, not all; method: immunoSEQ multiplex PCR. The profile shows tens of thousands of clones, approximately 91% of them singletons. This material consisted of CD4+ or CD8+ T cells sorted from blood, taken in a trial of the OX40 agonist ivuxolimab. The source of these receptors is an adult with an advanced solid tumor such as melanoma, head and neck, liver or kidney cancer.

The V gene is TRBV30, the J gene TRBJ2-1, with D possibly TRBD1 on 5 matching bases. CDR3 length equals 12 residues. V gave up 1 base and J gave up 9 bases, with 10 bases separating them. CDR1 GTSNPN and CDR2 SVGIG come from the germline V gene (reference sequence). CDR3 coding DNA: TGTGCCTGGAGTGCAGGACAATTTGAGCAGTTCTTC. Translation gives CAWSAGQFEQFF. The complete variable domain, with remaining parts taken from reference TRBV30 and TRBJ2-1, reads SQTIHQWPATLVQPVGSPLSLECTVEGTSNPNLYWYRQAAGRGLQLLFYSVGIGQISSEVPQNLSASRPQDRQFILSSKKLLLSDSGFYLCAWSAGQFEQFFGPGTRLTVL.

This CDR3 is CASSLGVLGGTDTQYF. In DNA form, the CDR3 reads TGCGCCAGCAGCTTGGGCGTCCTCGGAGGCACAGATACGCAGTATTTT. This chain joins TRBV5-1 and TRBJ2-3, with D unclear. The CDR3 runs to 16 residues. Germline CDR1 SGHRS, CDR2 YFSETQ. Trimming took 0 bases from V and 1 from J, leaving 12 bases between them.

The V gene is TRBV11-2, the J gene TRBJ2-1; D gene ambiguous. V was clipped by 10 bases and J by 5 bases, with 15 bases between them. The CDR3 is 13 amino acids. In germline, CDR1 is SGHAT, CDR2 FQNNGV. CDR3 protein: CATSPTKDNEQFF. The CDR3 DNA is TGTGCCACCTCGCCTACCAAGGACAATGAGCAGTTCTTC.

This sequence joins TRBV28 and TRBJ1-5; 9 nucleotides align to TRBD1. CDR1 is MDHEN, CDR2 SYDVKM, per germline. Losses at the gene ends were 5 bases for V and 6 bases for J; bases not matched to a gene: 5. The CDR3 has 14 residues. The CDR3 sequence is CASSPGTGPQPQHF. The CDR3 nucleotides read TGTGCCAGCAGTCCCGGGACAGGGCCTCAGCCCCAGCATTTT.

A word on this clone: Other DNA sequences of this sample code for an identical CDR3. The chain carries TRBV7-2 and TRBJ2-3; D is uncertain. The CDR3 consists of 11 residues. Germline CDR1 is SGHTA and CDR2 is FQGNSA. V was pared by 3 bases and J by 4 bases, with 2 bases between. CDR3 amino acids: CASSFSDTQYF. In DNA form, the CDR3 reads TGTGCCAGCAGCTTTTCAGATACGCAGTATTTT.

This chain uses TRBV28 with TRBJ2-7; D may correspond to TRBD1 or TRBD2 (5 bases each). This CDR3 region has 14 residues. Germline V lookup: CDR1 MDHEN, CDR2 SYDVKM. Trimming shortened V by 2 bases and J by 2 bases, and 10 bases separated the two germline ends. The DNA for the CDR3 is TGTGCCAGCAGTTTAGGGGGAGTCCCCTACGAGCAGTACTTC. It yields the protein CASSLGGVPYEQYF.

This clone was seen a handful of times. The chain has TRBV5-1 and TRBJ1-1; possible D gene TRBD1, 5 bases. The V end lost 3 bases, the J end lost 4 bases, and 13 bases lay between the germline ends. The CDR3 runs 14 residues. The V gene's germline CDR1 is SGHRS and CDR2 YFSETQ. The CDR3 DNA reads TGCGCCAGCAGCTCGCAGGGTATTGGCACTGAAGCTTTCTTT. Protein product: CASSSQGIGTEAFF.

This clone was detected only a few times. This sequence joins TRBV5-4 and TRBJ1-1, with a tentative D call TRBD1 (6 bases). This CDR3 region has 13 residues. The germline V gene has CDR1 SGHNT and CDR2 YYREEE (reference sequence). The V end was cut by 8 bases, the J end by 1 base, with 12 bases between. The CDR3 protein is CASRGGGNTEAFF. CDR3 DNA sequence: TGTGCCAGTCGAGGGGGTGGGAACACTGAAGCTTTCTTT. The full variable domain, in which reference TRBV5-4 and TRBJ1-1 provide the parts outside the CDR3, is ETGVTQSPTHLIKTRGQQVTLRCSSQSGHNTVSWYQQALGQGPQFIFQYYREEENGRGNFPPRFSGLQFPNYSSELNVNALELDDSALYLCASRGGGNTEAFFGQGTRLTVV.

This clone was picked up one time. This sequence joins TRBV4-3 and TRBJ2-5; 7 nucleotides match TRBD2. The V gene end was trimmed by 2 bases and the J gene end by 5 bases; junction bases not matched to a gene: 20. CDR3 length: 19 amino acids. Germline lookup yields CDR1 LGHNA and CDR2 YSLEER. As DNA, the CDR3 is TGCGCCAGCAGCCAAAATAGAGTTAGCGGGCCCAGGCGGGGGGAGACCCAGTACTTC. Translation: CASSQNRVSGPRRGETQYF.

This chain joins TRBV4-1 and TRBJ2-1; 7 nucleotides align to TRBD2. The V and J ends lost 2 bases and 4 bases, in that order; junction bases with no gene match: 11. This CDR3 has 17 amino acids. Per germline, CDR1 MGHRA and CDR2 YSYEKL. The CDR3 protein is CASSQTGTTGTYNEQFF. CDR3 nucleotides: TGCGCCAGCAGCCAAACCGGGACTACCGGAACTTACAATGAGCAGTTCTTC.

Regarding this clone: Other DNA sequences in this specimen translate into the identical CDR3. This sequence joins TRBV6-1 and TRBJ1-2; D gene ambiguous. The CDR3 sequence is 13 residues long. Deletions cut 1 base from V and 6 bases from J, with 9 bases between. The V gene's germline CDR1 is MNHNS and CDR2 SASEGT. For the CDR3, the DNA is TGTGCCAGCAGTGAAGGGGGAAGGGATGGCTACACCTTC. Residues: CASSEGGRDGYTF.

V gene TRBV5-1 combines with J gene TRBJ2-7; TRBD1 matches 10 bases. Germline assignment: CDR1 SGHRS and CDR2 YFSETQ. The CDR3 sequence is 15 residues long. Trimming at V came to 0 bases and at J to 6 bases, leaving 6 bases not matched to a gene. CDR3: CASSLVATGGGEQYF. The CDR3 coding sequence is TGCGCCAGCAGCTTGGTAGCGACAGGGGGCGGCGAGCAGTACTTC.

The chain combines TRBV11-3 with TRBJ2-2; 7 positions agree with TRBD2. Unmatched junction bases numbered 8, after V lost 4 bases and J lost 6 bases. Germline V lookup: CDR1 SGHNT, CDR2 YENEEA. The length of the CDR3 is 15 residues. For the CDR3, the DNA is TGTGCCAGCAGCTCGACGGGCGGGAGTTCCGGGGAGCTGTTTTTT. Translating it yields CASSSTGGSSGELFF.

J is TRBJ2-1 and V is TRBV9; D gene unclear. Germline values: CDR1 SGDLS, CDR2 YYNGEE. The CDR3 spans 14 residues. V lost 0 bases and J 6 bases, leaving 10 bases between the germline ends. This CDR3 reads CASSVVESSNEQFF. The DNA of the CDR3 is TGTGCCAGCAGCGTAGTGGAGAGCTCCAATGAGCAGTTCTTC. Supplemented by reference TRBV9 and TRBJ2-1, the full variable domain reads DSGVTQTPKHLITATGQRVTLRCSPRSGDLSVYWYQQSLDQGLQFLIQYYNGEERAKGNILERFSAQQFPDLHSELNLSSLELGDSALYFCASSVVESSNEQFFGPGTRLTVL.

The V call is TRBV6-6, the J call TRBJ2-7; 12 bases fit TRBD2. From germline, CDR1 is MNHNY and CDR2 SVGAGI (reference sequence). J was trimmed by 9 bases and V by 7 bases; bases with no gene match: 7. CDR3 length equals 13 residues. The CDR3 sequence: CASKMTSGGWQYF. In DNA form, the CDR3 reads TGTGCCAGCAAAATGACTAGCGGGGGATGGCAGTACTTC.

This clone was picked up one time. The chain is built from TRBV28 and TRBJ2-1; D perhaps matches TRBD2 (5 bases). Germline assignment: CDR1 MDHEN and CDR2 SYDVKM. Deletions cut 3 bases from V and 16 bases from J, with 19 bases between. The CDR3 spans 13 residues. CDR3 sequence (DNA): TGTGCCAGCAGTTTTAGCGCCAGGTATGCTGGTTTCTTC. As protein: CASSFSARYAGFF.